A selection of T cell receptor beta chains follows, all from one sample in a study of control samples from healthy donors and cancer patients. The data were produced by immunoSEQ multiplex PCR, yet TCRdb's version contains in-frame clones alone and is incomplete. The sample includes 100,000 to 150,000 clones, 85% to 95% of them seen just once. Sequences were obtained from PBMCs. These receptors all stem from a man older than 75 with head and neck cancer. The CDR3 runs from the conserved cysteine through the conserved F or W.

CAWRVLELGDYTF | TRBJ1-2 | TRBV30
CASSYRTGRGFYGYTF | TRBJ1-2 | TRBV6-5
CASSRGPGAIYEQYF | TRBJ2-7 | TRBV5-6
CASSSPTQGTGGYTF | TRBJ1-2 | TRBV11-2
CASSPVLNTEAFF | TRBJ1-1 | TRBV5-1
CASSPYGTYTEAFF | TRBJ1-1 | TRBV6-5
CASSLVPPGTNTGELFF | TRBJ2-2 | TRBV5-1
CASSVDRDQPQHF | TRBJ1-5 | TRBV9
CASSGPTTGQRAFF | TRBJ1-1 | TRBV5-1
CASSFRDGHSYEQYF | TRBJ2-7 | TRBV5-5
CASSAGTSAYNEQFF | TRBJ2-1 | TRBV6-4
CASSYSSLAGNEQFF | TRBJ2-1 | TRBV6-5
CAWNRGIKDEQYF | TRBJ2-7 | TRBV30
CAWGGQSNQPQHF | TRBJ1-5 | TRBV30
CATSDRTGPQHF | TRBJ1-5 | TRBV6-5
CASSPTGKENEKLFF | TRBJ1-4 | TRBV18
CASSPGGANVLTF | TRBJ2-6 | TRBV4-1
CASSYTGYATNEKLFF | TRBJ1-4 | TRBV6-6
CASSYSGPRNTIYF | TRBJ1-3 | TRBV6-2/TRBV6-3
CSASGYYGYTF | TRBJ1-2 | TRBV20-1
CASSLAGGQGRRSYGYTF | TRBJ1-2 | TRBV5-6
CASSTGPGNSPLHF | TRBJ1-6 | TRBV2
CASSLESQAQETQYF | TRBJ2-5 | TRBV5-6
CASRPPGLAGREQYF | TRBJ2-7 | TRBV19
CASSSGGPDTQYF | TRBJ2-3 | TRBV19
CASRLGGHSGNTIYF | TRBJ1-3 | TRBV25-1
CAWSVRIEGTATEAFF | TRBJ1-1 | TRBV30